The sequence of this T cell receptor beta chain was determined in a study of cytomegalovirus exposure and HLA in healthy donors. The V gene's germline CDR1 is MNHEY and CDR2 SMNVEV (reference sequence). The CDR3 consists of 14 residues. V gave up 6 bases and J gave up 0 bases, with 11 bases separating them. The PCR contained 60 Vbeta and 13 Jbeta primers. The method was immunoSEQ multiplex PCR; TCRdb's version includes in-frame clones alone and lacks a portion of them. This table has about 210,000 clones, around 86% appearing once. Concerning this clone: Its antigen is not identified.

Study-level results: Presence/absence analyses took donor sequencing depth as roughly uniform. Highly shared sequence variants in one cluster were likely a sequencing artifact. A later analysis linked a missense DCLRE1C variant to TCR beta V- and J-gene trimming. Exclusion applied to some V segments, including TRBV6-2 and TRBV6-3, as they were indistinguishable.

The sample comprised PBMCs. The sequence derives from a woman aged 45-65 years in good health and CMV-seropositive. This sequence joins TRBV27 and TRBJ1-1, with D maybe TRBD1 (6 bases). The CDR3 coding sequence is TGTGCCAGCAGCCGTGGGACAATGAACACTGAAGCTTTCTTT. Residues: CASSRGTMNTEAFF.